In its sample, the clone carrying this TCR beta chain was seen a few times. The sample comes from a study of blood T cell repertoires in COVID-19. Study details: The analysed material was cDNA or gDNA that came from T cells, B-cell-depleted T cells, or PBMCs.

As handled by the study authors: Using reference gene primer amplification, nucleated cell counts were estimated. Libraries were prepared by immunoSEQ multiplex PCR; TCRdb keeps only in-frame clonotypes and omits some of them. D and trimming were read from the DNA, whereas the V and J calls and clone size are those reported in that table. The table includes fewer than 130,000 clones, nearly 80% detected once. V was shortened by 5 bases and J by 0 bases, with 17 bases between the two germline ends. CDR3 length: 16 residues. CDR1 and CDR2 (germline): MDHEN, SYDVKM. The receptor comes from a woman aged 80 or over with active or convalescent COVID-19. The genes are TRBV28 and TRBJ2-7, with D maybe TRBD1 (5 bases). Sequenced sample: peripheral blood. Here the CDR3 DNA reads TGTGCCAGCAGTCCATTCCGACAGATTAACTCCTACGAGCAGTACTTC. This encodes CASSPFRQINSYEQYF. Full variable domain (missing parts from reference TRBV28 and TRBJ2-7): DVKVTQSSRYLVKRTGEKVFLECVQDMDHENMFWYRQDPGLGLRLIYFSYDVKMKEKGDIPEGYSVSREKKERFSLILESASTNQTSMYLCASSPFRQINSYEQYFGPGTRLTVT.